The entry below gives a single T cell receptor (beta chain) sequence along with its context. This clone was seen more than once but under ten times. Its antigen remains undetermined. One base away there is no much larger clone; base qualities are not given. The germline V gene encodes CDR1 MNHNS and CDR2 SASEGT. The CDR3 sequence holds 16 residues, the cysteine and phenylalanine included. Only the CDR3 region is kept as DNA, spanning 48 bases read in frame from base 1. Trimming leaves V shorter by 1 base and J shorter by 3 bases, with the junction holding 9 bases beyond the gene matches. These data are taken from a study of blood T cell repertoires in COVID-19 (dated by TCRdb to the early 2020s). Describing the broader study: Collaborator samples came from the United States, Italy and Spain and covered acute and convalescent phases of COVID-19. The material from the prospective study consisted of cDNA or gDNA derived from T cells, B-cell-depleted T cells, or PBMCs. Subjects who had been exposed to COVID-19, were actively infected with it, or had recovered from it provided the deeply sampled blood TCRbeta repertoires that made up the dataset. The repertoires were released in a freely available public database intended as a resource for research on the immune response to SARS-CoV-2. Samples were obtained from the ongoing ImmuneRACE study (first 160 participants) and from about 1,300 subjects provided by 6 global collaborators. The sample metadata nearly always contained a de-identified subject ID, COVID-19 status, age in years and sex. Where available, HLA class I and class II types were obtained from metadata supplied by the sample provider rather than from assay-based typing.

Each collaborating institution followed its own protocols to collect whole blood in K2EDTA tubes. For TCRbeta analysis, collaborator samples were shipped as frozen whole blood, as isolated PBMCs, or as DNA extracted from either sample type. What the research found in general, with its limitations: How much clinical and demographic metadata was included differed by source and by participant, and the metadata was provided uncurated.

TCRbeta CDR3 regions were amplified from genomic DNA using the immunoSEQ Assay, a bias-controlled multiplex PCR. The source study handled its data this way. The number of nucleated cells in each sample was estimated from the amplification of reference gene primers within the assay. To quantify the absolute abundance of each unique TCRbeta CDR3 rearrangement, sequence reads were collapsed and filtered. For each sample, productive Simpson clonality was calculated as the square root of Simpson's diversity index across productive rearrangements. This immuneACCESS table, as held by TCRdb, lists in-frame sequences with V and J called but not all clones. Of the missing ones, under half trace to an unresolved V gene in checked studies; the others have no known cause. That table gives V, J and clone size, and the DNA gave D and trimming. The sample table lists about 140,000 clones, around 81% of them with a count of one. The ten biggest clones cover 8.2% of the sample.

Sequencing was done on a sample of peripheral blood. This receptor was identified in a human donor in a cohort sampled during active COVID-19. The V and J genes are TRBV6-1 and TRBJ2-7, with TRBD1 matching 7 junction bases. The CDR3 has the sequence CASSEVDRVGFYEQYF. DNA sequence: TGTGCCAGCAGTGAAGTTGACAGGGTCGGGTTCTACGAGCAGTACTTC.